This T cell receptor beta chain was documented in a study of blood T cell repertoires in COVID-19. Study-level background: The study drew acute and convalescent COVID-19 samples from the United States, Italy and Spain. From T cells, B-cell-depleted T cells, or PBMCs came the material, which was cDNA or gDNA.

Methods used by the authors: How many nucleated cells were present was estimated from reference gene primer amplification. Libraries were prepared by immunoSEQ multiplex PCR; TCRdb keeps only in-frame clonotypes and omits some of them. D and trimming were read from the DNA, whereas the V and J calls and clone size are those reported in that table. The table records around 260,000 clones, 80% to 90% of them present only once. This clone was seen more than once but under ten times. This CDR3 contains 15 residues. V lost 7 bases and J lost 7, with 19 bases in between. The germline V gene encodes CDR1 MNHEY and CDR2 SMNVEV (reference sequence).

This receptor was taken from a woman aged 50 to 65 with acute or convalescent COVID-19. The sequencing input was peripheral blood. V and J are TRBV27 and TRBJ1-4, with TRBD1 as a possible D gene (5 bases). CDR3 amino acids: CASTHYGQGSEKLFF. The CDR3 coding sequence is TGTGCCAGCACCCACTATGGTCAGGGTAGTGAAAAACTGTTTTTT.